The clone carrying this T cell receptor (beta chain) was seen once. CDR3 length: 16 residues. J was trimmed by 1 base and V by 0 bases; bases with no gene match: 5. In germline, CDR1 is LGHNA, CDR2 YNFKEQ. The data originate from a study of cytomegalovirus exposure and HLA in healthy donors. 13 Jbeta primers and 60 Vbeta primers were used for the PCR. The repertoire was sequenced with immunoSEQ multiplex PCR; TCRdb's copy has only in-frame clones and lacks some. The sample has more than 95,000 clones, around 80% seen once; the top ten hold around 3.6%. The receptor was isolated from a young man in good health and CMV-seronegative. V and J are TRBV4-2 and TRBJ2-7, with TRBD2 identical over 8 bases. Sequences were obtained from PBMCs. DNA for the CDR3: TGTGCCAGCAGCCAAGAAGCCAGCGGGAGTTCCTACGAGCAGTACTTC. Translating it yields CASSQEASGSSYEQYF.